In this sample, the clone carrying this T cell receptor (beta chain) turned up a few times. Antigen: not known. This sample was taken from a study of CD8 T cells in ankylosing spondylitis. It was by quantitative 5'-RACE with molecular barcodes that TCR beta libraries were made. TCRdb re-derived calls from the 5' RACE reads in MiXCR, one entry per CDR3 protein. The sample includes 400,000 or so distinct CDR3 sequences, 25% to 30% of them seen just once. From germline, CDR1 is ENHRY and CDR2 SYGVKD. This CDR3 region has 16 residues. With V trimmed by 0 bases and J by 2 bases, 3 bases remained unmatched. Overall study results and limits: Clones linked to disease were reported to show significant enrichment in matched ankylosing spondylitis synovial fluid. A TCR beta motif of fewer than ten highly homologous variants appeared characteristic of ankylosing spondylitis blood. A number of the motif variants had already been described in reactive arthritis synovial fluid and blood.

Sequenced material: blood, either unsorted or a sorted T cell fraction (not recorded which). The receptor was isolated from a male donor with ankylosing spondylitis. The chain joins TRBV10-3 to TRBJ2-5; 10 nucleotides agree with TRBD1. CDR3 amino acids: CAISESGTGEQETQYF. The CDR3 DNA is TGTGCCATCAGTGAGTCAGGGACAGGGGAACAAGAGACCCAGTACTTC.